What follows are 2 T cell receptor beta chains derived from one specimen sequenced in a study of blood T cells in healthy people across ages. Next came a second PCR, run for about 7 to 12 cycles, which used a sample-barcoded 5' primer along with a J-beta primer mix. TCRdb processed the 5' RACE reads anew with MiXCR; each CDR3 protein has one entry. The repertoire holds around 1,000,000 distinct CDR3 sequences, roughly 24% seen once, with around 0.7% in the top ten. The same data also contributed to another study, on T cells of mothers and their children.

Sequenced: blood. Source of these receptors: a girl under 10 years old in good health.

CDR3: CSVEDRNVQETQYF. CDR3 in DNA: TGCAGCGTTGAAGATCGTAACGTTCAAGAGACCCAGTACTTC. This chain joins TRBV29-1 and TRBJ2-5; D is unresolved. The CDR3 has 14 residues. Germline lookup yields CDR1 SQVTM and CDR2 ANQGSEA. Deletions cut 0 bases from V and 2 bases from J, with 10 bases between.

This chain joins TRBV28 and TRBJ2-3; no reliable D call. This CDR3 is built from 15 residues. The germline V gene has CDR1 MDHEN and CDR2 SYDVKM. The ends were cut back, 4 bases at V and 0 bases at J, with 11 bases in the middle. In DNA, the CDR3 is TGTGCCAGCAGTTCTCCCTCTCAAAGCACAGATACGCAGTATTTT. This translates into CASSSPSQSTDTQYF. Combining the CDR3 with reference TRBV28 and TRBJ2-3 gives the whole variable domain DVKVTQSSRYLVKRTGEKVFLECVQDMDHENMFWYRQDPGLGLRLIYFSYDVKMKEKGDIPEGYSVSREKKERFSLILESASTNQTSMYLCASSSPSQSTDTQYFGPGTRLTVL.